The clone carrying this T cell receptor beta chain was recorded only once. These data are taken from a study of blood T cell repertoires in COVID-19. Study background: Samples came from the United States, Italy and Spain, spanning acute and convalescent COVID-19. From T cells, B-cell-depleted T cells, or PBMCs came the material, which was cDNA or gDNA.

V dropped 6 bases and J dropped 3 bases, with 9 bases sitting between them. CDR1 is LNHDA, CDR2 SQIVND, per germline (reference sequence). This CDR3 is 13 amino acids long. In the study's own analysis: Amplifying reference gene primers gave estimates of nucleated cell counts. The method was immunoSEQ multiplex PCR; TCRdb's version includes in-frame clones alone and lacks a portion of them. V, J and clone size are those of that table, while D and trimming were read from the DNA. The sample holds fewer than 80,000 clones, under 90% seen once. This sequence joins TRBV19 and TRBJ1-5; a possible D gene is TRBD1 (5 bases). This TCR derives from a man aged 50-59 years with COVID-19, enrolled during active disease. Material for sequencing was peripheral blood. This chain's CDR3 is CASRKQDNQPQHF. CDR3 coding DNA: TGTGCCAGTAGAAAACAGGACAATCAGCCCCAGCATTTT.